Listed here are 5 T cell receptor beta chains from one sample, sequenced in a study of cytomegalovirus exposure and HLA in healthy donors. PCR employed 60 Vbeta and 13 Jbeta primers. The table came from immunoSEQ multiplex PCR; TCRdb's copy has only in-frame clones and leaves some out. The repertoire has 200,000 or so clones, around 81% of them found once; the top ten carry roughly 2.1%. The sample taken for sequencing was PBMCs. Every receptor here comes from a young woman in good health and CMV-seropositive.

Remarks on this clone: A read error may produce the germline difference seen at one junction end. This chain connects TRBV30 to TRBJ1-3; 7 bases fit TRBD1. The CDR3 consists of 10 residues. Germline loops: CDR1 GTSNPN, CDR2 SVGIG (reference sequence). The CDR3 DNA sequence: TGTGCCTGGGGGACAGCCACCACATATTTT. This codes for CAWGTATTYF.

The chain joins TRBV4-2 to TRBJ1-1; no clear D gene. The CDR3 sequence is 13 residues long. Germline V CDR1 and CDR2: LGHNA, YNFKEQ. Trimming removed 4 bases from V and 6 bases from J, with 12 bases in between. The CDR3 reads CASSLGRTSEAFF. The CDR3 bases are TGTGCCAGCAGCCTCGGACGGACTTCTGAAGCTTTCTTT.

This chain joins TRBV11-2 and TRBJ2-7; D may be TRBD1 (6 bases). The V gene's germline CDR1 is SGHAT and CDR2 FQNNGV. The CDR3 totals 15 residues. V shed 6 bases and J shed 2 bases, with 17 bases lying between them. CDR3 nucleotides: TGTGCCAGCAGATCAATCACAGGGAATCCCTACGAGCAGTACTTC. This sequence encodes CASRSITGNPYEQYF.

The rearrangement links TRBV14 to TRBJ2-1, with D uncertain. The germline V and J ends were trimmed by 4 bases and 5 bases, with 9 bases remaining between them. The CDR3 is 13 residues long. Per the germline V gene, CDR1 is SGHDN and CDR2 is FVKESK. The CDR3 region has the DNA TGTGCCAGCAGCCCACCAGGCAACAATGAGCAGTTCTTC. As protein: CASSPPGNNEQFF. The full variable domain, in which reference TRBV14 and TRBJ2-1 provide the parts outside the CDR3, is EAGVTQFPSHSVIEKGQTVTLRCDPISGHDNLYWYRRVMGKEIKFLLHFVKESKQDESGMPNNRFLAERTGGTYSTLKVQPAELEDSGVYFCASSPPGNNEQFFGPGTRLTVL.

This clone was seen more than once but under ten times. The chain recombines TRBV6-1 with TRBJ1-2; possible D gene TRBD1, 6 bases. V dropped 6 bases and J dropped 5 bases, with 19 bases sitting between them. This CDR3 comprises 15 residues. Germline loops: CDR1 MNHNS, CDR2 SASEGT. The CDR3 spells CASREGGGERYGYTF. In DNA form, the CDR3 reads TGTGCCAGCAGGGAGGGGGGGGGAGAGCGGTATGGCTACACCTTC.